The 21 T cell receptor beta chains given below trace back to one sample, sequenced in a study of T cells in Graves' hyperthyroidism and ophthalmopathy. RNA transcripts provided the source from which TCR beta CDR3 regions were amplified. The HTBI primer set drove a first-round RT-PCR of the TCR CDR3. TCRdb passed the multiplex PCR reads through MiXCR, listing each CDR3 protein once. Of 500,000 to 700,000 distinct CDR3 sequences in the sample, around 15% are singletons; the top ten hold 15% to 20%. Sample: blood. The receptors come from a woman under 30 with Graves' hyperthyroidism.

This chain connects TRBV2 to TRBJ1-1; D ambiguous. Germline V gene lookup returns CDR1 SNHLY and CDR2 FYNNEI. The CDR3 loop spans 12 amino acids. The germline V and J ends were trimmed by 7 bases and 2 bases, with 8 bases remaining between them. In nucleotides, the CDR3 is TGTGCCAGCAACCTGGGAAACACTGAAGCTTTCTTT. Translated, it gives CASNLGNTEAFF.

The table lists this clonotype with many counts. The rearrangement links TRBV7-9 to TRBJ2-7; TRBD2 agrees at 8 bases. Unmatched junction bases numbered 6, after V lost 5 bases and J lost 6 bases. Per germline, CDR1 SEHNR and CDR2 FQNEAQ (reference sequence). This CDR3 is 13 amino acids long. The CDR3 nucleotides are TGTGCCAGCAGCCCTTACGGGACTAGCGAGCAGTACTTC. This sequence encodes CASSPYGTSEQYF.

This clonotype was seen at least ten times. V usage is TRBV20-1 and J usage is TRBJ1-2; D is unresolved. In germline, CDR1 is DFQATT, CDR2 SNEGSKA (reference sequence). The CDR3 contains 13 residues. V shed 3 bases and J shed 0 bases, with 8 bases lying between them. CDR3 residues: CSASRSSNYGYTF. DNA for the CDR3: TGCAGTGCTAGCCGTTCCTCTAACTATGGCTACACCTTC.

Worth noting for this clonotype: This may stem from a read error, because a much larger clone lies one nucleotide away. This chain connects TRBV11-2 to TRBJ2-1, with a possible D match to TRBD2 (5 bases). The germline gives CDR1 SGHAT, CDR2 FQNNGV. V was clipped by 1 base and J by 13 bases, with 17 bases between them. The CDR3 covers 14 residues. CDR3: CASSLGFVLGDQFF. CDR3 DNA: TGTGCCAGCAGCTTAGGTTTCGTACTCGGGGATCAGTTCTTC.

The gene calls are TRBV29-1 and TRBJ2-1, with 10 bases identical to TRBD1. CDR1 is SQVTM, CDR2 ANQGSEA, per germline. CDR3 length: 15 residues. Trimming at V came to 7 bases and at J to 9 bases, leaving 15 bases not matched to a gene. This CDR3 is CSARDRGRSYAEQFF. CDR3 sequence (DNA): TGCAGCGCGAGAGACAGGGGGCGATCGTACGCTGAGCAGTTCTTC.

A few counts support this clonotype. This rearrangement joins TRBV20-1 to TRBJ2-5, with 7 bases identical to TRBD2. V gave up 3 bases and J gave up 5 bases; unmatched junction bases: 3. Germline CDR1 is DFQATT and CDR2 is SNEGSKA (reference sequence). There are 12 residues in the CDR3. This chain's CDR3 is CSASGGGETQYF. The DNA for the CDR3 is TGCAGTGCTAGTGGGGGGGGGGAGACCCAGTACTTC.

This clonotype was detected only a few times. V is TRBV6-2 or TRBV6-3 and J is TRBJ2-1, with 7 bases fitting TRBD1. V shed 5 bases, J shed 4 bases, and the junction held 14 bases outside the gene matches. This CDR3 comprises 17 residues. The germline V gene has CDR1 MNHEY and CDR2 SVGEGT. This CDR3 reads CASSQGRGQVRYNEQFF. Here the CDR3 DNA reads TGTGCCAGCAGTCAAGGACGAGGACAGGTTCGGTACAATGAGCAGTTCTTC.

This clonotype showed up many times. Relative to the germline gene, one junction end is altered; a read error may explain this. The chain is built from TRBV7-9 and TRBJ2-7, with 7 bases aligning to TRBD2. The CDR3 contains 15 residues. Looked up from germline, CDR1 is SEHNR and CDR2 is FQNEAQ (reference sequence). Here the CDR3 reads CASSLGGGSSDEQYF. The CDR3 bases are TGTGCCAGCAGCTTAGGGGGGGGATCCTCCGACGAGCAGTACTTC.

This clonotype was recorded at least ten times. The chain couples TRBV20-1 to TRBJ2-7, with D possibly TRBD1 on 5 matching bases. Germline assignment: CDR1 DFQATT and CDR2 SNEGSKA (reference sequence). The CDR3 sequence is 15 residues long. V lost 0 bases to trimming and J lost 3 bases, with 15 bases between them. CDR3 nucleotides: TGCAGTGCTAGAGATTGGCGCCAGGGATTCTACGAGCAGTACTTC. Residues: CSARDWRQGFYEQYF.

This clonotype has more than one count but fewer than ten. The chain combines TRBV15 with TRBJ1-5; D unclear. CDR3 length: 14 amino acids. Germline V lookup: CDR1 LNHNV, CDR2 YYDKDF (reference sequence). V shed 0 bases and J shed 4 bases, with 7 bases lying between them. As DNA, the CDR3 is TGTGCCACCAGCAGAGAAGGATATAATCAGCCCCAGCATTTT. Amino acids: CATSREGYNQPQHF.

This chain joins TRBV10-2 and TRBJ1-6, with D unresolved. Germline V CDR1 and CDR2: WSHSY, SAAADI. The V end was cut by 7 bases, the J end by 7 bases, with 11 bases between. The CDR3 is made up of 13 amino acids. In DNA form, the CDR3 reads TGCGCCAGCAAGGGTAACCCAAATTCACCCCTCCACTTT. Translated: CASKGNPNSPLHF.

This sequence joins TRBV5-1 and TRBJ2-2, with D uncertain. Looked up from germline, CDR1 is SGHRS and CDR2 is YFSETQ. Trimming stripped 2 bases from V and 5 bases from J, with 16 bases between. The CDR3 extends over 16 amino acids. CDR3 sequence: CASSLIGGEGTGELFF. The CDR3 bases are TGCGCCAGCAGCTTAATCGGTGGGGAAGGGACCGGGGAGCTGTTTTTT.

The chain uses TRBV6-4 and TRBJ2-3; tentatively, D is TRBD2 (6 bases). Per germline, CDR1 MRHNA and CDR2 SNTAGT. Trimming took 6 bases from V and 2 from J, leaving 12 bases between them. The CDR3 spans 14 residues. Here the CDR3 reads CASSSSEPTDTQYF. The CDR3 DNA sequence: TGTGCCAGCAGCTCTAGCGAACCCACAGATACGCAGTATTTT.

This clonotype was observed many times. The V and J genes are TRBV6-1 and TRBJ1-1; D not certain. This CDR3 is built from 13 residues. Trimming stripped 6 bases from V and 0 bases from J, with 8 bases between. Germline lookup yields CDR1 MNHNS and CDR2 SASEGT. The CDR3 sequence: CASSPNLNTEAFF. DNA of the CDR3: TGTGCCAGCAGCCCCAACCTGAACACTGAAGCTTTCTTT.

This chain uses TRBV20-1 with TRBJ1-2; D uncertain. Deletions cut 2 bases from V and 6 bases from J, with 7 bases between. Germline V CDR1 and CDR2: DFQATT, SNEGSKA (reference sequence). This CDR3 region has 11 residues. CDR3 coding DNA: TGCAGTGCTAGAAGTCCGAATGGCTACACCTTC. It is translated as CSARSPNGYTF.

Ten or more counts support this clonotype. The rearrangement joins TRBV2 to TRBJ1-6; D not resolved. Germline V gene lookup returns CDR1 SNHLY and CDR2 FYNNEI. V shed 2 bases and J shed 7 bases, with 12 bases lying between them. The CDR3 extends over 15 amino acids. The CDR3 coding sequence is TGTGCCAGCAGTGAACTTGGTCCGGTAAATTCACCCCTCCACTTT. Its protein product is CASSELGPVNSPLHF. Full variable domain (missing parts from reference TRBV2 and TRBJ1-6): EPEVTQTPSHQVTQMGQEVILRCVPISNHLYFYWYRQILGQKVEFLVSFYNNEISEKSEIFDDQFSVERPDGSNFTLKIRSTKLEDSAMYFCASSELGPVNSPLHFGNGTRLTVT.

This clonotype was seen repeatedly, ten times or more. The genes are TRBV6-1 and TRBJ1-1, with D possibly being TRBD1 (5 bases). Germline V CDR1 and CDR2: MNHNS, SASEGT. The CDR3 consists of 15 residues. Trimming removed 5 bases from V and 4 bases from J, with 17 bases in between. CDR3 DNA: TGTGCCAGCAGTTTCGAGAAGGGGCCGGCCACTGAAGCTTTCTTT. Protein product: CASSFEKGPATEAFF.

This clonotype was recorded a few times. The gene calls are TRBV12-3 or TRBV12-4 and TRBJ1-5; 8 bases are a match to TRBD1. V trimming: 3 bases; J trimming: 6 bases; junction bases outside the gene matches: 10. The CDR3 has 16 residues. DNA of the CDR3: TGTGCCAGCAGTTTTGAGCGCAGGGGGCCTTTTCAGCCCCAGCATTTT. This sequence encodes CASSFERRGPFQPQHF.

There are a few counts of this clonotype. V and J are TRBV20-1 and TRBJ2-7; a possible D gene is TRBD1 (6 bases). The CDR3 is made up of 14 amino acids. CDR1 and CDR2 from the germline V gene are DFQATT and SNEGSKA (reference sequence). Trimming cost V 3 bases and J 4 bases, with 16 bases left between them. DNA for the CDR3: TGCAGTGCTAGGCCGGCAGGGGCGGGTTACGAGCAGTACTTC. This translates into CSARPAGAGYEQYF.

In its sample, this clonotype was seen a few times. The rearrangement uses TRBV9 and TRBJ1-2, with 9 nucleotides matching TRBD1. The CDR3 consists of 15 residues. V shed 5 bases and J 7 bases; nucleotides not matched to a gene: 12. CDR1 is SGDLS, CDR2 YYNGEE, per germline. This CDR3 reads CASRDLTGGGGGYTF. In DNA form, the CDR3 reads TGTGCCAGCAGAGACCTGACAGGGGGAGGAGGTGGCTACACCTTC.

This clonotype was recorded at least ten times. The rearrangement links TRBV6-2 or TRBV6-3 to TRBJ2-3, with no clear D. This CDR3 spans 15 amino acids. V lost 4 bases, J lost 4 bases, and 15 bases lay in between. The germline V gene encodes CDR1 MNHEY and CDR2 SVGEGT. This CDR3 reads CASSLFQIASDTQYF. The CDR3, as DNA: TGTGCCAGCAGTTTGTTCCAAATCGCATCAGATACGCAGTATTTT.